This T cell receptor beta chain was sequenced during a study of T-cell memory formation after mild COVID-19. Study at large: There were largely donor-specific TCR clusters.

CDR3 length: 14 residues. The V end was cut by 4 bases, the J end by 4 bases, with 13 bases between. TCRdb re-analysed the 5' RACE reads in MiXCR, keeping a single row per CDR3 protein. In the table there are roughly 350,000 distinct CDR3 sequences, approximately 13% of which are singletons. V is TRBV12-3 or TRBV12-4 and J is TRBJ2-5; TRBD1 is a possible D gene (5 bases). The sequence came from a man younger than 35 who had mild COVID-19 (a few samples of this study predate the infection). Cell type and time point are not known. Sequencing was performed on PBMCs or a T cell subset sorted from them (not recorded which). The CDR3: CASSSRQIGETQYF. In DNA form, the CDR3 reads TGTGCCAGCAGTTCAAGACAGATTGGAGAGACCCAGTACTTC.